This TCR beta chain was documented in a study of cytomegalovirus exposure and HLA in healthy donors. A multiplex PCR was run with 60 Vbeta primers and 13 Jbeta primers. TCRdb keeps only in-frame clones here, not all; method: immunoSEQ multiplex PCR. The sample records around 97,000 clones, almost 80% being singletons. This clone was observed once. The sample consisted of PBMCs. This receptor was identified in a man over 45 in good health and CMV-seropositive.

CDR3 residues: CARRAGLAGKTQYF. For the CDR3, the DNA is TGTGCCAGAAGAGCGGGACTAGCGGGGAAGACCCAGTACTTC. V and J are TRBV5-3 and TRBJ2-5, with 13 positions matching TRBD2. TRBV5-3 is placed among ORFs of uncertain function. The CDR3 is 14 amino acids. After removal of 5 bases from V and 6 bases from J, the junction contained 4 bases not matched to a gene.